This TCR beta chain was sequenced for a study of cytomegalovirus exposure and HLA in healthy donors. Study-level results: A later analysis found that most CMV-associated TCR beta chains appeared HLA-restricted. Across HLA loci, a later analysis found differing TCR association rates, with DRB1 most and HLA-C fewest. Rare sequences made up most TCRs, while some public TCRs were found in many donors.

Only a few counts were recorded for this clone. Antigen unknown. Use of 60 Vbeta and 13 Jbeta primers characterized the PCR. Per the original data handling: As a later analysis found, there were tens of millions of unique TCR beta chains, of which roughly 11 million were shared. Profiled with immunoSEQ multiplex PCR; TCRdb holds only in-frame clones, not every one. Clonal size and the V and J genes are those of that table, whereas D and trimming came from the DNA. The sample gives over 200,000 clones, approximately 84% of which show up once; 0.58% is in the top ten. Sequenced sample: PBMCs. The TCR comes from a woman in her forties in good health and CMV-seronegative.

CDR3 in amino acids: CASSQEGARGELFF. The CDR3 DNA reads TGCGCCAGCAGCCAAGAGGGGGCGCGTGGGGAGCTGTTTTTT. This rearrangement joins TRBV4-3 to TRBJ2-2; tentatively, D is TRBD1 (6 bases). From germline, CDR1 is LGHNA and CDR2 YSLEER. This CDR3 region has 14 residues. V lost 0 bases, J lost 8 bases, and 10 bases lay in between.